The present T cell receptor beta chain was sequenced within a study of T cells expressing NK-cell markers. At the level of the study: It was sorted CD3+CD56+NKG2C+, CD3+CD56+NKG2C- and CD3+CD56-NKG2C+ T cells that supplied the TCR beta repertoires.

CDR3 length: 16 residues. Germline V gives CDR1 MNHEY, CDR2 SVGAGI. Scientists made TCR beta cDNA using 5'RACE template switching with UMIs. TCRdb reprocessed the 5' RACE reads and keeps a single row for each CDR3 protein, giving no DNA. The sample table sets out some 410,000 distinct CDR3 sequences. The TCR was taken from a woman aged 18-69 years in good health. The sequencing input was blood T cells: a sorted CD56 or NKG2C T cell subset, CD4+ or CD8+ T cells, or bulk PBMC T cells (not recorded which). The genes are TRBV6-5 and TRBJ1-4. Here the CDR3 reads CASSYSYSATNEKLFF.